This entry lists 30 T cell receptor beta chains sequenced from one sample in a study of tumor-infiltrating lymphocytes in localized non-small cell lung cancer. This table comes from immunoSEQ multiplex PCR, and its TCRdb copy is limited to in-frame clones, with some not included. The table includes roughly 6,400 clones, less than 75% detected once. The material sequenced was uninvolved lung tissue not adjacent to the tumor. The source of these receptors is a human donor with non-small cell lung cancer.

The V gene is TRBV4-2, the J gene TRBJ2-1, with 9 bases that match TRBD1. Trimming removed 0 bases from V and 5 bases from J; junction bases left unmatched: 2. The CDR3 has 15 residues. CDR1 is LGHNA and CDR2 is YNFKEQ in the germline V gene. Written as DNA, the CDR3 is TGTGCCAGCAGCCAAGATGGGGACAGGGACAATGAGCAGTTCTTC. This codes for CASSQDGDRDNEQFF.

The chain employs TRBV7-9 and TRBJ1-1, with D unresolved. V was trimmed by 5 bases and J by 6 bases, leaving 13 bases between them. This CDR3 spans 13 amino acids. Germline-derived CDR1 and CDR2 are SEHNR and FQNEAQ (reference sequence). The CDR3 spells CASSASEGPEAFF. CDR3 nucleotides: TGTGCCAGCAGCGCGAGCGAAGGTCCTGAAGCTTTCTTT.

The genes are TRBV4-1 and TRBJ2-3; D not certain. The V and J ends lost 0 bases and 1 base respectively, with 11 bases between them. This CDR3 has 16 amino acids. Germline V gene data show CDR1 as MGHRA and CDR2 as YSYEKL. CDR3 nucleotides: TGCGCCAGCAGCCAAGAGTCCGGGTCGGGCACAGATACGCAGTATTTT. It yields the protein CASSQESGSGTDTQYF.

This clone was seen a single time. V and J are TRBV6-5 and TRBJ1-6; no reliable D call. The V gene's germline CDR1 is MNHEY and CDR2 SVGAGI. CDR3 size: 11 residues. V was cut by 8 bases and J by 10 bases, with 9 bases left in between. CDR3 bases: TGTGCCAGCGGAGTCGTCTCACCCCTCCACTTT. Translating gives CASGVVSPLHF.

CDR3 sequence: CASSPYSGQRETQYF. Written as DNA, the CDR3 is TGTGCCAGCAGCCCCTACTCAGGTCAAAGGGAGACCCAGTACTTC. The gene calls are TRBV5-5 and TRBJ2-5; D remains ambiguous. The length of the CDR3 is 15 residues. The germline V gene has CDR1 SGHKS and CDR2 YYEKEE (reference sequence). V was shortened by 4 bases and J by 5 bases, with 18 bases between the two germline ends.

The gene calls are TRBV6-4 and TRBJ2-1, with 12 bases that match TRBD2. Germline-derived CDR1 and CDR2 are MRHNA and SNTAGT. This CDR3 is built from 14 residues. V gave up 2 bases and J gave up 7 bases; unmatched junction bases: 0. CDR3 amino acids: CASSDGTSGNEQFF. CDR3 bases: TGTGCCAGCAGTGACGGGACTAGCGGGAATGAGCAGTTCTTC.

This chain's CDR3 is CASSLLPTDTQYF. CDR3 DNA sequence: TGTGCCAGCAGCTTACTCCCCACAGATACGCAGTATTTT. The chain recombines TRBV7-9 with TRBJ2-3; no firm D call. V lost 2 bases and J 2 bases, leaving 5 bases between the germline ends. This CDR3 has 13 amino acids. The germline V gene has CDR1 SEHNR and CDR2 FQNEAQ (reference sequence). The full variable domain, with the rest looked up from reference TRBV7-9 and TRBJ2-3, is DTGVSQNPRHKITKRGQNVTFRCDPISEHNRLYWYRQTLGQGPEFLTYFQNEAQLEKSRLLSDRFSAERPKGSFSTLEIQRTEQGDSAMYLCASSLLPTDTQYFGPGTRLTVL.

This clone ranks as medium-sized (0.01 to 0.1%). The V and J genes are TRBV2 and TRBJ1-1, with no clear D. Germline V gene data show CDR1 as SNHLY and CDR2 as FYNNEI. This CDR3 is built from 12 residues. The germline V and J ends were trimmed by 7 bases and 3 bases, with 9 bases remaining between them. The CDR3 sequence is CASTDGYTEAFF. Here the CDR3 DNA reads TGTGCCAGCACGGATGGGTACACTGAAGCTTTCTTT.

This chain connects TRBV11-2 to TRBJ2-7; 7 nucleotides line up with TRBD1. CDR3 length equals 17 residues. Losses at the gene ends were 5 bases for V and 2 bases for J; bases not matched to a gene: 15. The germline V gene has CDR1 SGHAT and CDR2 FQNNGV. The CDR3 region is CASSPNTRQGVPYEQYF. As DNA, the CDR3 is TGTGCCAGCAGCCCAAACACCCGACAGGGAGTCCCCTACGAGCAGTACTTC.

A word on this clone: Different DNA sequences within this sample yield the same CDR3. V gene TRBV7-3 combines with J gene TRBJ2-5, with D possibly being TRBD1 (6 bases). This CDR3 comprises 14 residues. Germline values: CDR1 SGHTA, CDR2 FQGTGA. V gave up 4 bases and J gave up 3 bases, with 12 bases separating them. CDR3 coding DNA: TGTGCCAGCAGCTCGACAGGAGTTGAAGAGACCCAGTACTTC. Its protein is CASSSTGVEETQYF. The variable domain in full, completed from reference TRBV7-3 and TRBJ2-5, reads GAGVSQTPSNKVTEKGKYVELRCDPISGHTALYWYRQSLGQGPEFLIYFQGTGAADDSGLPNDRFFAVRPEGSVSTLKIQRTERGDSAVYLCASSSTGVEETQYFGPGTRLLVL.

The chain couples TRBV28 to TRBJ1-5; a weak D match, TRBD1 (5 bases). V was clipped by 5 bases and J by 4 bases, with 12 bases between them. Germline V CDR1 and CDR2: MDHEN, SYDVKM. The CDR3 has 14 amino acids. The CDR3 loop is CASSPGWGNQPQHF. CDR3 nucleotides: TGTGCCAGCAGTCCCGGGTGGGGGAATCAGCCCCAGCATTTT.

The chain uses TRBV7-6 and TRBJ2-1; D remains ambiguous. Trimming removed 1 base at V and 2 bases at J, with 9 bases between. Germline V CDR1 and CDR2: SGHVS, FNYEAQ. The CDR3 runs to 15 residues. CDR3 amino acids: CASSLGVGTYNEQFF. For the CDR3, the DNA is TGTGCCAGCAGCTTAGGGGTGGGGACCTACAATGAGCAGTTCTTC. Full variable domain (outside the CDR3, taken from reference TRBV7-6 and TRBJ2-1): GAGVSQSPRYKVTKRGQDVALRCDPISGHVSLYWYRQALGQGPEFLTYFNYEAQQDKSGLPNDRFSAERPEGSISTLTIQRTEQRDSAMYRCASSLGVGTYNEQFFGPGTRLTVL.

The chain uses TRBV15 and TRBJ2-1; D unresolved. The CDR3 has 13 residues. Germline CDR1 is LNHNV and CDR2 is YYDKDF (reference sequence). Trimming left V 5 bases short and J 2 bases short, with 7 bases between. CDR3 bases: TGTGCCACCAGCTCCCTCACCTACAATGAGCAGTTCTTC. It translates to CATSSLTYNEQFF.

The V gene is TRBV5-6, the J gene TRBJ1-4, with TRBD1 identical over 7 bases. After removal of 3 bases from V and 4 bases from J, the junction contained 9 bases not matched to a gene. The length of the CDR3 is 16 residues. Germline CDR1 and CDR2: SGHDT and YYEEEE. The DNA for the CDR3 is TGTGCCAGCAGCTCATATCGACAGGGTATTAATGAAAAACTGTTTTTT. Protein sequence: CASSSYRQGINEKLFF.

The CDR3, as DNA: TGTGCCAGCAGTTTGGGAGGGGCAAGTAATGAAAAACTGTTTTTT. Amino acids: CASSLGGASNEKLFF. The gene calls are TRBV28 and TRBJ1-4; D might be TRBD1 (5 bases). Germline V lookup: CDR1 MDHEN, CDR2 SYDVKM. The CDR3 is 15 residues long. V shed 3 bases and J shed 4 bases, with 12 bases lying between them.

The CDR3 sequence is CASSDSLADTQYF. Written as DNA, the CDR3 is TGTGCCAGCAGTGATTCCCTAGCAGATACGCAGTATTTT. V is TRBV25-1 and J is TRBJ2-3; no firm D call. This CDR3 comprises 13 residues. V gave up 3 bases and J gave up 4 bases, with 8 bases separating them. The germline V gene encodes CDR1 MGHDK and CDR2 SYGVNS. The whole variable domain, filled in from reference TRBV25-1 and TRBJ2-3, reads EADIYQTPRYLVIGTGKKITLECSQTMGHDKMYWYQQDPGMELHLIHYSYGVNSTEKGDLSSESTVSRIRTEHFPLTLESARPSHTSQYLCASSDSLADTQYFGPGTRLTVL.

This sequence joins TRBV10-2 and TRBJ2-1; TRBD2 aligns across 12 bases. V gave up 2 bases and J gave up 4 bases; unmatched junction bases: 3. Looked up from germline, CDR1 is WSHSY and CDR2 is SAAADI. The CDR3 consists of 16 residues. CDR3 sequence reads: CASSEIGLAGYNEQFF. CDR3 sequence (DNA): TGCGCCAGCAGTGAGATTGGACTAGCGGGATACAATGAGCAGTTCTTC.

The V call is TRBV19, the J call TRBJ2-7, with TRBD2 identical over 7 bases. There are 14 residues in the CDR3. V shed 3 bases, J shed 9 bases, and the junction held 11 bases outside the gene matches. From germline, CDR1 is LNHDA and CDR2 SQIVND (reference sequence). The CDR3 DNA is TGTGCCAGTAGTATGAAGCGGGAACGGCTAAGGCAGTACTTC. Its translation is CASSMKRERLRQYF.

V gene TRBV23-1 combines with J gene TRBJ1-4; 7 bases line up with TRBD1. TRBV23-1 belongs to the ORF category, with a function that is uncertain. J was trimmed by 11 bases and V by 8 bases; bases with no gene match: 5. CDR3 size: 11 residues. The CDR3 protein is CASPGGEKLFF. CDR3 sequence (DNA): TGCGCCAGCCCAGGGGGAGAGAAACTGTTTTTT.

CDR3 residues: CASSATSGSSYNEQFF. The CDR3 DNA follows: TGTGCCAGCAGCGCGACTAGCGGGAGCTCCTACAATGAGCAGTTCTTC. V gene TRBV11-1 combines with J gene TRBJ2-1; 12 positions match TRBD2. V lost 5 bases and J lost 0; bases outside the gene matches: 2. From germline, CDR1 is SGHAT and CDR2 FQDESV (reference sequence). This CDR3 spans 16 amino acids.

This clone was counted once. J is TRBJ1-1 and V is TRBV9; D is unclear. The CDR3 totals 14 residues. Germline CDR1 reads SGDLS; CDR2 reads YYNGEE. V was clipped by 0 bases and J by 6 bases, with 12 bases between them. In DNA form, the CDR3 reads TGTGCCAGCAGCGTAGCTCTATCGCAGTCTGAAGCTTTCTTT. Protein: CASSVALSQSEAFF.

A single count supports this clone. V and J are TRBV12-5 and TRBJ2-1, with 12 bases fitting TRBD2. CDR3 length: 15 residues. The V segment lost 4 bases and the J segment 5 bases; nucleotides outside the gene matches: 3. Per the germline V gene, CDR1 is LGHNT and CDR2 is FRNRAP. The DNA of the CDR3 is TGTGCTAGTGGTTCCCGACTAGCGGGGGACAATGAGCAGTTCTTC. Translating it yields CASGSRLAGDNEQFF.

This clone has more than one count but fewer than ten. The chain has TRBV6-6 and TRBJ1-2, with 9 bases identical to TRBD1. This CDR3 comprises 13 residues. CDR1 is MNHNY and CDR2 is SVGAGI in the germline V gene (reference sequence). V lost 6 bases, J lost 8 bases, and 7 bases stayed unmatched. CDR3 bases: TGTGCCAGCAGCCCGGTGGGACAGGGAGGCTACACCTTC. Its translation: CASSPVGQGGYTF.

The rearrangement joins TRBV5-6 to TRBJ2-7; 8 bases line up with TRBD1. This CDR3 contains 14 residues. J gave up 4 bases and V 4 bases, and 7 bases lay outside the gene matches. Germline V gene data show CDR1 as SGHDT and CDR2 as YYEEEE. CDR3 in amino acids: CASSPRQGWYEQYF. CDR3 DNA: TGTGCCAGCAGCCCGAGACAGGGGTGGTACGAGCAGTACTTC.

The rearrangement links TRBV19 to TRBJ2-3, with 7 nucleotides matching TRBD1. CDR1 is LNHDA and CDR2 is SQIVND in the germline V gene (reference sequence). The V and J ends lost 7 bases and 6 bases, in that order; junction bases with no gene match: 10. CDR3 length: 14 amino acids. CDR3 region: CASTLDRSSDTQYF. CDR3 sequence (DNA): TGTGCCAGTACCCTGGACAGGTCGTCGGATACGCAGTATTTT.

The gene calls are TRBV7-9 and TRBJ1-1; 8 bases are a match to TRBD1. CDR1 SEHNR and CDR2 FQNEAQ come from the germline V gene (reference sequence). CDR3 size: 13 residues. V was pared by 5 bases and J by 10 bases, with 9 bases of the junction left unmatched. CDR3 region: CASSPQGVAGAFF. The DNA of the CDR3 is TGTGCCAGCAGCCCACAGGGGGTGGCTGGAGCTTTCTTT. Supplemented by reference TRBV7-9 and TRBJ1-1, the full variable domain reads DTGVSQNPRHKITKRGQNVTFRCDPISEHNRLYWYRQTLGQGPEFLTYFQNEAQLEKSRLLSDRFSAERPKGSFSTLEIQRTEQGDSAMYLCASSPQGVAGAFFGQGTRLTVV.

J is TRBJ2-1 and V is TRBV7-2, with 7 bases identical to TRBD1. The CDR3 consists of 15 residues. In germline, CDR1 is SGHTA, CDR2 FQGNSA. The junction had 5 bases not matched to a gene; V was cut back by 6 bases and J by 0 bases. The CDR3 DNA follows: TGTGCCAGCAGTTACGGGACAGCCTCCTACAATGAGCAGTTCTTC. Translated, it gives CASSYGTASYNEQFF. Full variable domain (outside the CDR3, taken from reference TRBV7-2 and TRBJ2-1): GAGVSQSPSNKVTEKGKDVELRCDPISGHTALYWYRQSLGQGLEFLIYFQGNSAPDKSGLPSDRFSAERTGGSVSTLTIQRTQQEDSAVYLCASSYGTASYNEQFFGPGTRLTVL.

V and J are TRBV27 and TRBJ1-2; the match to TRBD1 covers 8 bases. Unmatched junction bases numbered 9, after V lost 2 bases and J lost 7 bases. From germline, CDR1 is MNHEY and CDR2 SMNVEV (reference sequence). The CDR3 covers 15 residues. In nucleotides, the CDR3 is TGTGCCAGCAGTTTAACCCCGGACAGGGTAGTTGGCTACACCTTC. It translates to CASSLTPDRVVGYTF.

CDR3 nucleotides: TGTGCCAGCAGCTTAGACGTGACAGGGGGCGTAGGGGTTAACTATGGCTACACCTTC. Its translation: CASSLDVTGGVGVNYGYTF. The rearrangement links TRBV7-2 to TRBJ1-2; TRBD1 matches at 10 bases. V was pared by 1 base and J by 1 base, with 12 bases of the junction left unmatched. Germline-derived CDR1 and CDR2 are SGHTA and FQGNSA. CDR3 length equals 19 residues.

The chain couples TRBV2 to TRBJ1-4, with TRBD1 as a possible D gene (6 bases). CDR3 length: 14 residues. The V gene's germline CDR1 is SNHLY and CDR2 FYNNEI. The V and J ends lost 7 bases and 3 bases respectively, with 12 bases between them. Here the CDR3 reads CASTGGRSNEKLFF. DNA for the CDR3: TGTGCCAGCACCGGGGGCCGTTCTAATGAAAAACTGTTTTTT.